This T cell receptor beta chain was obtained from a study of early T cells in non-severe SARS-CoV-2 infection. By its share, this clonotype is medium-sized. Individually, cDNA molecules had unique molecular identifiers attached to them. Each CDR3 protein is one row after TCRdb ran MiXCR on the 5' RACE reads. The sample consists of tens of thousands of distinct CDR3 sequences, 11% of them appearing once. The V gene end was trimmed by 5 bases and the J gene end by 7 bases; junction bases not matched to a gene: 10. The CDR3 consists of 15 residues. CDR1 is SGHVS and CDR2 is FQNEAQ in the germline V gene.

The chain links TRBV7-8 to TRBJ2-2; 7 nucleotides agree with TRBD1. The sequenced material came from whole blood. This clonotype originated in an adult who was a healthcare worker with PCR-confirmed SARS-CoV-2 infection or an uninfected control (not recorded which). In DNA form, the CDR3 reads TGTGCCAGCAGCCCTGGGACCCCAGGGGGCGGGGAGCTGTTTTTT. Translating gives CASSPGTPGGGELFF.